These 14 T cell receptor beta chains were sequenced from one sample in a study of Ad26.COV2.S vaccination and SARS-CoV-2 variants. Produced via immunoSEQ multiplex PCR; TCRdb's table is partial and in-frame only. Of roughly 450,000 clones in the sample, about nine tenths are singletons; the top ten hold more than 9%. Regarding treatment: around 19 received Ad26.COV2.S at low or high dose, single or two shots; five or six received placebo; per-sample allocation not given. Repertoires come from day 63 after the first vaccine or placebo injection. Sequenced material: peripheral blood, taken in a trial of Ad26.COV2.S vaccine versus placebo. The receptors here all came from a person between 18 and 65 years old who received the Ad26.COV2.S COVID-19 vaccine or a placebo.

The rearrangement joins TRBV10-3 to TRBJ2-1; 9 bases match TRBD2. The J segment lost 1 base and the V segment lost 4 bases, leaving 11 bases of the junction unmatched. Germline V CDR1 and CDR2: ENHRY, SYGVKD. The length of the CDR3 is 18 residues. CDR3 DNA sequence: TGTGCCATCAGTGGAGGTAGCGGGAGTGCTAGGTCCTACAATGAGCAGTTCTTC. Protein product: CAISGGSGSARSYNEQFF.

In this sample, this clone turned up once. The chain joins TRBV3-1 (or the pseudogene TRBV3-2) to TRBJ1-1, with D maybe TRBD1 (6 bases). Germline loops: CDR1 LGHDT, CDR2 YNNKEL (reference sequence). Trimming shortened V by 0 bases and J by 2 bases, and 13 bases separated the two germline ends. The CDR3 runs 16 residues. The CDR3 DNA reads TGTGCCAGCAGCCAAGATCTCAACAGGGTTAACACTGAAGCTTTCTTT. Translated: CASSQDLNRVNTEAFF.

CDR3 in amino acids: CASSPGLENLNEQYF. CDR3 nucleotides: TGTGCCAGTAGTCCAGGACTAGAGAACTTGAACGAGCAGTACTTC. The chain has TRBV19 and TRBJ2-7; 7 bases align to TRBD2. Germline V gene sequence: CDR1 LNHDA, CDR2 SQIVND (reference sequence). Trimming at V came to 5 bases and at J to 5 bases, leaving 12 bases not matched to a gene. The CDR3 extends over 15 amino acids.

The chain links TRBV12-3 or TRBV12-4 to TRBJ2-1; D is possibly TRBD1 or TRBD2 (5 bases each). The CDR3 is 12 residues long. V was shortened by 8 bases and J by 3 bases, with 8 bases between the two germline ends. DNA for the CDR3: TGTGCCAGCGGGACCTACTACAATGAGCAGTTCTTC. Protein product: CASGTYYNEQFF.

In its sample, this clone was seen a few times. Different DNA sequences within this sample yield the same CDR3. The V and J genes are TRBV5-1 and TRBJ1-1; D is undetermined. The V end lost 0 bases, the J end lost 0 bases, and 3 bases lay between the germline ends. Looked up from germline, CDR1 is SGHRS and CDR2 is YFSETQ. CDR3 length: 13 amino acids. CDR3 DNA: TGCGCCAGCAGCTTGGATGTGAACACTGAAGCTTTCTTT. It specifies CASSLDVNTEAFF.

The rearrangement uses TRBV6-2 or TRBV6-3 and TRBJ2-5, with 7 bases fitting TRBD2. The CDR3 consists of 17 residues. Germline V gene data show CDR1 as MNHEY and CDR2 as SVGEGT. J lost 5 bases, V lost 2 bases, and 14 bases had no gene match. In DNA, the CDR3 is TGTGCCAGCAGTTACGGGGGGAGGGCCAAGAGCGCGGAGACCCAGTACTTC. It codes for CASSYGGRAKSAETQYF.

The V and J genes are TRBV30 and TRBJ1-1; D is unresolved. Trimming shortened V by 0 bases and J by 11 bases, and 10 bases separated the two germline ends. From germline, CDR1 is GTSNPN and CDR2 SVGIG (reference sequence). This CDR3 region has 11 residues. CDR3: CAWSVSRSAFF. The CDR3 bases are TGTGCCTGGAGTGTTTCCAGATCCGCTTTCTTT.

This chain connects TRBV6-5 to TRBJ2-1; the match to TRBD2 covers 7 bases. V trimming: 11 bases; J trimming: 0 bases; junction bases outside the gene matches: 10. The V gene's germline CDR1 is MNHEY and CDR2 SVGAGI. The CDR3 sequence is 15 residues long. This CDR3 is CAHGAGPSSYNEQFF. The CDR3 bases are TGTGCCCACGGAGCGGGACCCAGCTCCTACAATGAGCAGTTCTTC.

V usage is TRBV28 and J usage is TRBJ1-5; perhaps TRBD1 as D (6 bases). Trimming took off 5 bases at V and 2 bases at J, with 16 bases between the two ends. Germline CDR1 and CDR2: MDHEN and SYDVKM. This CDR3 has 16 amino acids. This CDR3 is CASSEPRGQGNQPQHF. CDR3 nucleotide sequence: TGTGCCAGCAGTGAACCCCGGGGGCAGGGCAATCAGCCCCAGCATTTT.

This clone appeared a few times. J is TRBJ1-1 and V is TRBV18; the match to TRBD1 covers 7 bases. Germline CDR1 KGHSH, CDR2 LQKENI. The junction had 1 base not matched to a gene; V was cut back by 0 bases and J by 9 bases. The CDR3 contains 12 residues. CDR3 sequence: CASSPPGQQAFF. CDR3 coding DNA: TGTGCCAGCTCACCACCGGGACAGCAAGCTTTCTTT.

The chain carries TRBV25-1 and TRBJ2-7; TRBD2 matches at 9 bases. The germline V gene has CDR1 MGHDK and CDR2 SYGVNS. The CDR3 spans 17 residues. V shed 3 bases, J shed 0 bases, and the junction held 9 bases outside the gene matches. The CDR3 spells CASSELAGSGISYEQYF. DNA of the CDR3: TGTGCCAGCAGTGAGCTAGCGGGAAGTGGGATCTCCTACGAGCAGTACTTC.

This chain connects TRBV11-1 to TRBJ1-4; D is undetermined. Germline V gene lookup returns CDR1 SGHAT and CDR2 FQDESV (reference sequence). V was pared by 5 bases and J by 8 bases, with 18 bases between. The CDR3 has 15 amino acids. The CDR3 sequence: CASSQLLGPGEKLFF. The CDR3 DNA sequence: TGTGCCAGCAGCCAGCTATTGGGTCCCGGGGAAAAACTGTTTTTT.

The table lists this clone with a count of one. V usage is TRBV3-1 (or the pseudogene TRBV3-2) and J usage is TRBJ1-5, with a weak D call TRBD1 (6 bases). The CDR3 consists of 15 residues. CDR1 is LGHDT and CDR2 is YNNKEL in the germline V gene (reference sequence). V lost 4 bases to trimming and J lost 5 bases, with 15 bases between them. The CDR3 DNA is TGTGCCAGCAGCCCCTCCGGGACACCCGATCAGCCCCAGCATTTT. It yields the protein CASSPSGTPDQPQHF.

This chain joins TRBV9 and TRBJ2-7; a weak D match, TRBD1 (6 bases). V was pared by 4 bases and J by 6 bases, with 20 bases between. This CDR3 comprises 15 residues. The germline CDR1 and CDR2 sequences are SGDLS and YYNGEE. This CDR3 reads CASSQGDRHSAEQYF. The CDR3 coding sequence is TGTGCCAGCAGCCAGGGTGACAGGCACTCCGCCGAGCAGTACTTC.